These 8 T cell receptor beta chains were all obtained from the same sample, sequenced in a study of cytomegalovirus exposure and HLA in healthy donors. The PCR contained 60 Vbeta and 13 Jbeta primers. The table came from immunoSEQ multiplex PCR; TCRdb's copy has only in-frame clones and leaves some out. Among roughly 68,000 clones listed, 75% were seen once. Source material: PBMCs. Every receptor here comes from a woman aged 25 to 39 in good health and CMV-seropositive.

The rearrangement uses TRBV28 and TRBJ1-4, with 9 bases matching TRBD1. The ends lost 5 bases at V and 5 bases at J; junction bases unmatched: 6. The CDR3 sequence is 15 residues long. Germline V gene data show CDR1 as MDHEN and CDR2 as SYDVKM. CDR3 coding DNA: TGTGCCAGCAGTCCCCGTGGACAGGGGAATGAAAAACTGTTTTTT. This translates into CASSPRGQGNEKLFF.

The CDR3 DNA reads as TGCGCCAGCAGCCAAGATAGGGGACTAGCGGATACGCAGTATTTT. This translates into CASSQDRGLADTQYF. The rearrangement joins TRBV4-1 to TRBJ2-3, with TRBD2 identical over 10 bases. The germline CDR1 and CDR2 sequences are MGHRA and YSYEKL. The CDR3 runs to 15 residues. Germline trimming cut 0 bases from V and 6 bases from J; bases unmatched to any gene: 3.

This chain connects TRBV4-3 to TRBJ2-1; D perhaps matches TRBD2 (5 bases). The V end lost 0 bases, the J end lost 4 bases, and 10 bases lay between the germline ends. The CDR3 has 15 amino acids. Germline values: CDR1 LGHNA, CDR2 YSLEER. The CDR3 DNA reads as TGCGCCAGCAGCCAAGACGGACTGGAGTACAATGAGCAGTTCTTC. Residues: CASSQDGLEYNEQFF.

This sequence joins TRBV19 and TRBJ2-7; 7 bases align to TRBD2. Looked up from germline, CDR1 is LNHDA and CDR2 is SQIVND (reference sequence). The V gene end was trimmed by 5 bases and the J gene end by 2 bases; junction bases not matched to a gene: 6. The CDR3 loop spans 14 amino acids. For the CDR3, the DNA is TGTGCCAGTAGTGGGGACTACGGCCCCTACGAGCAGTACTTC. This translates into CASSGDYGPYEQYF. The entire variable domain, with the rest obtained from reference TRBV19 and TRBJ2-7, is as follows: DGGITQSPKYLFRKEGQNVTLSCEQNLNHDAMYWYRQDPGQGLRLIYYSQIVNDFQKGDIAEGYSVSREKKESFPLTVTSAQKNPTAFYLCASSGDYGPYEQYFGPGTRLTVT.

The genes are TRBV2 and TRBJ1-2, with 8 bases identical to TRBD1. Germline V gene sequence: CDR1 SNHLY, CDR2 FYNNEI. Unmatched junction bases numbered 7, after V lost 6 bases and J lost 4 bases. The CDR3 is made up of 14 amino acids. The CDR3 loop reads CASSSGTGAYGYTF. CDR3 DNA: TGTGCCAGCAGCTCCGGGACAGGAGCCTATGGCTACACCTTC.

The rearrangement joins TRBV11-1 to TRBJ2-1; 8 bases align to TRBD1. V lost 4 bases to trimming and J lost 6 bases; unmatched junction nucleotides: 8. Germline assignment: CDR1 SGHAT and CDR2 FQDESV (reference sequence). This CDR3 has 15 amino acids. The CDR3 region is CASSSSWTGRNEQFF. The CDR3 DNA reads TGTGCCAGCAGCTCGTCGTGGACAGGGCGCAATGAGCAGTTCTTC.

This rearrangement joins TRBV10-3 to TRBJ2-3, with D tentatively TRBD2 (6 bases). This CDR3 region has 16 residues. Trimming cost V 0 bases and J 0 bases, with 10 bases left between them. The germline V gene encodes CDR1 ENHRY and CDR2 SYGVKD. The CDR3 here is CAISESGRGSTDTQYF. The CDR3, as DNA: TGTGCCATCAGTGAGTCGGGTCGGGGGAGCACAGATACGCAGTATTTT.

The chain has TRBV9 and TRBJ2-7; TRBD1 agrees at 7 bases. The J segment lost 2 bases and the V segment lost 5 bases, leaving 4 bases of the junction unmatched. Germline V lookup: CDR1 SGDLS, CDR2 YYNGEE. The CDR3 has 13 residues. The DNA of the CDR3 is TGTGCCAGCAGTTTAGGGACAGCCTACGAGCAGTACTTC. Translating gives CASSLGTAYEQYF.